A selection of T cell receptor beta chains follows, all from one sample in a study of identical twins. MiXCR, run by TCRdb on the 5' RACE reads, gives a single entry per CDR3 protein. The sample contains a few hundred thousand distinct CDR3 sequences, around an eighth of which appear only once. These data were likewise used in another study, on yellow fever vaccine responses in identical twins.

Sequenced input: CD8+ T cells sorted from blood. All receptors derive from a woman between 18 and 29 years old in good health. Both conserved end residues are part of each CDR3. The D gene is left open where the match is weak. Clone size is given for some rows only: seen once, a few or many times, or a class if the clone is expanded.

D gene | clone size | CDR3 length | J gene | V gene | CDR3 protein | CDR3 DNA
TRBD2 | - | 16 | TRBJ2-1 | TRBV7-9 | CASSLVSSGGEQWQFF | TGTGCCAGCAGCTTAGTGTCCAGCGGGGGGGAGCAATGGCAGTTCTTC
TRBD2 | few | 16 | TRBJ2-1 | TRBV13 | CASSNAGTNSYNEQFF | TGTGCCAGCAGCAACGCCGGGACTAACTCCTACAATGAGCAGTTCTTC
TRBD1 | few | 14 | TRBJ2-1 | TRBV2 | CASMGTGIYNEQFF | TGTGCCAGCATGGGGACAGGGATCTACAATGAGCAGTTCTTC
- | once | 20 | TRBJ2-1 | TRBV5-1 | CASSSNAWVLGSRPYNEQFF | TGCGCCAGCAGCTCAAATGCGTGGGTTCTCGGTAGTAGACCGTACAATGAGCAGTTCTTC
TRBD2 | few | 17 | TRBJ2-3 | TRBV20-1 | CSARPRTSGGETDTQYF | TGCAGTGCTAGACCGAGGACTAGCGGGGGGGAGACAGATACGCAGTATTTT
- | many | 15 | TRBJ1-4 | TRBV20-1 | CSARDLGRSNEKLFF | TGCAGTGCTAGAGATCTGGGGAGGTCTAATGAAAAACTGTTTTTT
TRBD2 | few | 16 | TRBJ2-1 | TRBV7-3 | CASSQRGLAGGNEQFF | TGTGCCAGCAGTCAAAGGGGTCTAGCGGGGGGGAATGAGCAGTTCTTC
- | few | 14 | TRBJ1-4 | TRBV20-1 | CSASGLATNEKLFF | TGCAGTGCTAGTGGACTAGCAACTAATGAAAAACTGTTTTTT
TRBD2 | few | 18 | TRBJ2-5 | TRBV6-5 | CASSYSGTSGRLDETQYF | TGTGCCAGCAGTTACTCGGGGACTAGCGGGAGATTGGATGAGACCCAGTACTTC
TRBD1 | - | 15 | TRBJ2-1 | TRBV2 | CASPGGTEAYNEQFF | TGTGCCAGTCCAGGGGGAACCGAAGCCTACAATGAGCAGTTCTTC
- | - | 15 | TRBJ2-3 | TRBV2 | CASSEYRGRTDTQYF | TGTGCCAGCAGTGAATACCGGGGTCGAACAGATACGCAGTATTTT
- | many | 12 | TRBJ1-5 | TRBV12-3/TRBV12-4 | CASSFLGQPQHF | TGTGCCAGCAGTTTCCTGGGTCAGCCCCAGCATTTT
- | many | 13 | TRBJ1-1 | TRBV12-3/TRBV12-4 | CASLPRPHTEAFF | TGTGCCAGCCTACCCAGGCCTCACACTGAAGCTTTCTTT
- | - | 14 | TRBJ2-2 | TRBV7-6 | CASSLFRATGELFF | TGTGCCAGCAGCTTATTCCGGGCCACCGGGGAGCTGTTTTTT
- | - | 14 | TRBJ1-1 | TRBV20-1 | CSARDLTENTEAFF | TGCAGTGCTAGAGATCTGACCGAGAACACTGAAGCTTTCTTT
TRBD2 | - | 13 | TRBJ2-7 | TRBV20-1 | CSAFSGRGYEQYF | TGCAGTGCATTTAGCGGGAGGGGCTACGAGCAGTATTTC
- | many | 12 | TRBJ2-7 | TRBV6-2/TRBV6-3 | CASSYMGYEQYF | TGTGCCAGCAGTTACATGGGTTACGAGCAGTACTTC
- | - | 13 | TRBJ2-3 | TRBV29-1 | CSVDPDSTDTQYF | TGCAGCGTTGACCCCGATAGCACAGATACGCAGTATTTT
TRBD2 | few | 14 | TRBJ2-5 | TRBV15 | CATRLAGVQETQYF | TGTGCCACCAGACTAGCGGGAGTTCAAGAGACCCAGTACTTC
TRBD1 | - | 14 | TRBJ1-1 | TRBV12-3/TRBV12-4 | CASSQPLGQAEAFF | TGTGCCAGCAGCCAACCACTCGGACAGGCTGAAGCTTTCTTT
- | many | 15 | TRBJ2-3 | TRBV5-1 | CASSLAEGSTDTQYF | TGCGCCAGCAGCTTGGCCGAGGGAAGCACAGATACGCAGTATTTT
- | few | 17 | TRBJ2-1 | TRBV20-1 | CSARDSTGFHRVGEQFF | TGCAGTGCTAGAGATTCGACAGGCTTTCATCGGGTCGGTGAGCAGTTCTTC